The rows below give T cell receptor beta chains drawn from one sample of a study of blood T cell repertoires in COVID-19. The repertoire was sequenced with immunoSEQ multiplex PCR; TCRdb's copy has only in-frame clones and lacks some. The sample holds more than 25,000 clones; 80% to 90% are singletons and the top ten take around 2.8%. The specimen sequenced was peripheral blood. The receptors here all came from a human donor in a cohort sampled during active COVID-19. Both conserved end residues are part of each CDR3. A D gene is named only where the DNA matches it firmly. A clone size is listed for some rows: how often the clone was seen (once, few, many), or a class if it is expanded.

J	V	size	D	CDR3	DNA
TRBJ2-1	TRBV11-1	-	TRBD1	CASSSGTGFNEQFF	TGTGCCAGCAGCTCCGGGACAGGGTTCAATGAGCAGTTCTTC
TRBJ2-7	TRBV20-1	-	-	CSASFSGDGPYEQYF	TGCAGTGCTAGTTTTTCAGGGGATGGTCCCTACGAGCAGTACTTC
TRBJ1-1	TRBV5-1	-	TRBD1	CASSSDLRDSEGTEAFF	TGCGCCAGCAGCTCGGACCTCCGGGACAGCGAGGGCACTGAAGCTTTCTTT
TRBJ2-3	TRBV10-3	-	TRBD2	CGSGGSGTQYF	TGTGGATCCGGGGGGTCCGGTACGCAGTATTTT
TRBJ2-5	TRBV6-1	few	-	CASSDRGSKETQYF	TGTGCCAGCAGTGACAGGGGAAGTAAAGAGACCCAGTACTTC
TRBJ2-4	TRBV7-2	-	TRBD2	CASSLEVGAGGRNIQYF	TGTGCCAGCAGCTTAGAAGTAGGAGCGGGGGGGCGAAACATTCAGTACTTC
TRBJ2-2	TRBV14	-	-	CASSQGPASGELFF	TGTGCCAGCAGCCAAGGGCCTGCTTCCGGGGAGCTGTTTTTT
TRBJ2-5	TRBV6-6	-	TRBD2	CASSTSGGLSETQYF	TGTGCCAGCAGTACTAGCGGGGGTTTATCGGAGACCCAGTACTTC
TRBJ2-1	TRBV5-1	-	TRBD1	CASSRRKGADYNEQFF	TGCGCCAGCAGCAGAAGAAAGGGGGCTGACTACAATGAGCAGTTCTTC
TRBJ2-1	TRBV6-2/TRBV6-3	-	TRBD1	CASSYLPGQIYNEQFF	TGTGCCAGCAGTTACTTACCGGGACAGATCTACAATGAGCAGTTCTTC
TRBJ2-5	TRBV20-1	-	TRBD1	CSASGSGQGGYETQYF	TGCAGTGCTAGTGGTTCGGGACAGGGTGGATATGAGACCCAGTACTTC
TRBJ1-1	TRBV7-9	-	-	CASSFLGRMNTEAFF	TGTGCCAGCAGCTTTCTTGGGAGAATGAACACTGAAGCTTTCTTT
TRBJ1-2	TRBV28	-	-	CASRPGQNYGYTF	TGTGCCAGCAGGCCAGGACAGAACTATGGCTACACCTTC
TRBJ1-3	TRBV2	once	TRBD1	CASTKTGTGNTIYF	TGTGCCAGCACTAAGACAGGGACTGGAAACACCATATATTTT
TRBJ1-6	TRBV6-5	few	-	CASSFGPLEGNSPLHF	TGTGCCAGCAGTTTTGGCCCTCTTGAGGGTAATTCACCCCTCCACTTT
TRBJ2-2	TRBV7-8	-	TRBD2	CASSRRLAGAKDGELFF	TGTGCCAGCAGCAGGAGACTAGCGGGAGCTAAGGACGGGGAGCTGTTTTTT